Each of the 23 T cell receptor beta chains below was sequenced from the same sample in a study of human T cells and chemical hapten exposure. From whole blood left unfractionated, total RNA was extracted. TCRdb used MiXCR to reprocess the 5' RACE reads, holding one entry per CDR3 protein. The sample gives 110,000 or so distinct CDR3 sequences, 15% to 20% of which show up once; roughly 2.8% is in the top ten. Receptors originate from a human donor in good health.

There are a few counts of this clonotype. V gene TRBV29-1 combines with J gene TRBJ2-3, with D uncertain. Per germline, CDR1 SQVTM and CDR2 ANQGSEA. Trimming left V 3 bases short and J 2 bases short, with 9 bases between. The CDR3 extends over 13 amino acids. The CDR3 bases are TGCAGCGTTGACCGTGGGGTCACAGATACGCAGTATTTT. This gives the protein CSVDRGVTDTQYF.

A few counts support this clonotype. DNA of the CDR3: TGCAGCAGCCTGACGGCGGAGAGGGTTACCAATGAGCAGTTCTTC. It translates to CSSLTAERVTNEQFF. This sequence joins TRBV29-1 and TRBJ2-1, with D possibly matching TRBD2 (5 bases). V was trimmed by 8 bases and J by 6 bases, leaving 23 bases between them. The V gene's germline CDR1 is SQVTM and CDR2 ANQGSEA. There are 15 residues in the CDR3.

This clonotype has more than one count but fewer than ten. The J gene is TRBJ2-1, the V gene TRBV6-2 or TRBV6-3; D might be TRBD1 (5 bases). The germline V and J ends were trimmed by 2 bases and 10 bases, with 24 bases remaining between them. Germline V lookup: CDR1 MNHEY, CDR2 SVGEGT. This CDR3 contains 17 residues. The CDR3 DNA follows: TGTGCCAGCAGTTACAACCCCTGGGAAGGGGATTTTAGGGAGCAGTTCTTC. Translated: CASSYNPWEGDFREQFF.

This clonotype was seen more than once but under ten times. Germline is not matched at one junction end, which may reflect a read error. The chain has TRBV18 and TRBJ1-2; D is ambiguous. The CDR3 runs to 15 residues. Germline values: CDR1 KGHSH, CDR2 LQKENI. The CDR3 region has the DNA TGTGCCAGCTCACAGCGCGCAGGCGGTCCCTATGGCGACACCTTC. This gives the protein CASSQRAGGPYGDTF. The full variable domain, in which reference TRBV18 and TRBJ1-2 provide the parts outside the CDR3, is NAGVMQNPRHLVRRRGQEARLRCSPMKGHSHVYWYRQLPEEGLKFMVYLQKENIIDESGMPKERFSAEFPKEGPSILRIQQVVRGDSAAYFCASSQRAGGPYGDTFGSGTRLTVV.

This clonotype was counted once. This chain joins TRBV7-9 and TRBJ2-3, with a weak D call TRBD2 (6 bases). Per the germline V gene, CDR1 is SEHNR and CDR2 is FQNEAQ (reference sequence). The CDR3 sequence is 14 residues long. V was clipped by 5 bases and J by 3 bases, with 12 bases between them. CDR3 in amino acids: CASSPWTTTDTQYF. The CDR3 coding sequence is TGTGCCAGCAGCCCCTGGACTACGACAGATACGCAGTATTTT.

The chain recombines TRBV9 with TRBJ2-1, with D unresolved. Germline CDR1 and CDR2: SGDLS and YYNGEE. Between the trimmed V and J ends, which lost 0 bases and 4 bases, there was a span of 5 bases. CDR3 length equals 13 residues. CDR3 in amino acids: CASSVGEYNEQFF. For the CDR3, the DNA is TGTGCCAGCAGCGTAGGGGAATACAATGAGCAGTTCTTC.

CDR3 nucleotides: TGTGCCAGCCCAGATCTCACAGATACGCAGTATTTT. The encoded protein is CASPDLTDTQYF. The chain links TRBV6-1 to TRBJ2-3; D not certain. The CDR3 spans 12 residues. The germline gives CDR1 MNHNS, CDR2 SASEGT. V lost 8 bases and J 2 bases, leaving 8 bases between the germline ends.

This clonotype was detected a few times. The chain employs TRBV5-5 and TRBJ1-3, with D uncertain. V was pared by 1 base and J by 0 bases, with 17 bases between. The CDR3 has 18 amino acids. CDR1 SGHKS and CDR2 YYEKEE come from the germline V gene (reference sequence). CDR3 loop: CASSLHPGNSRSGNTIYF. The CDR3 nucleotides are TGTGCCAGCAGCTTGCATCCGGGGAATTCACGCTCTGGAAACACCATATATTTT.

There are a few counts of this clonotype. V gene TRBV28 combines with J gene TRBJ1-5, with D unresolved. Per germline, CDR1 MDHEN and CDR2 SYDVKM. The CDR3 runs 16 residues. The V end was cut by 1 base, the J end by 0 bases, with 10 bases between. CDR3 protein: CASSLLSGGSNQPQHF. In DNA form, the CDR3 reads TGTGCCAGCAGTTTATTGTCGGGAGGTAGCAATCAGCCCCAGCATTTT.

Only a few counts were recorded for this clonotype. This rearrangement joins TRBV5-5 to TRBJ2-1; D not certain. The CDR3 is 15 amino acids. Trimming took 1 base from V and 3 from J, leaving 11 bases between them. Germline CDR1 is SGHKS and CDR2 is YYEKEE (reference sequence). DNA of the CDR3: TGTGCCAGCAGCTTGTTCGGGCAGGACTACAATGAGCAGTTCTTC. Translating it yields CASSLFGQDYNEQFF.

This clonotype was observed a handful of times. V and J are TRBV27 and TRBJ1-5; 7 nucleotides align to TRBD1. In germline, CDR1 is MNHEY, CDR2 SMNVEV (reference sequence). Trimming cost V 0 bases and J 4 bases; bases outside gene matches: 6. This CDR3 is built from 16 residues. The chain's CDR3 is CASSLSRRGGNQPQHF. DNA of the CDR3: TGTGCCAGCAGTTTATCCCGCAGGGGGGGAAATCAGCCCCAGCATTTT.

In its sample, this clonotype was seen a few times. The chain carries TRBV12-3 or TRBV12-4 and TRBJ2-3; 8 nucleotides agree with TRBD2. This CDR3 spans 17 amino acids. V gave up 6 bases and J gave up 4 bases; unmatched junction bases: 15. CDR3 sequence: CASSPRGGANPADTQYF. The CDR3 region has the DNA TGTGCCAGCAGCCCTCGGGGGGGGGCCAACCCAGCAGATACGCAGTATTTT.

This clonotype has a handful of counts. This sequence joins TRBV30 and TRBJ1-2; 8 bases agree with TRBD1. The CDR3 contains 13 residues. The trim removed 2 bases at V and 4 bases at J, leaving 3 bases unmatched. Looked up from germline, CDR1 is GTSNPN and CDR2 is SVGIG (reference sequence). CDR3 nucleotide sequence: TGTGCCTGGAGTCAGGGGGCCGGCTATGGCTACACCTTC. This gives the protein CAWSQGAGYGYTF.

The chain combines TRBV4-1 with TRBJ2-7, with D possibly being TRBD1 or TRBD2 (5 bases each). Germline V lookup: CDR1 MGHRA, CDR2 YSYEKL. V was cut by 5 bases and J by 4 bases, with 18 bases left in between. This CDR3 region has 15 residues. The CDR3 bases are TGCGCCAGCAGCTCCCCCCTGGGGGAGAGATACGAGCAGTACTTC. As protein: CASSSPLGERYEQYF.

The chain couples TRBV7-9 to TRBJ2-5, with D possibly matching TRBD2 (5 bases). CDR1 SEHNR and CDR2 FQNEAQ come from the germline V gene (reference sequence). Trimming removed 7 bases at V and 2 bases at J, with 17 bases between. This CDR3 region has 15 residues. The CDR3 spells CASTPPVRAQETQYF. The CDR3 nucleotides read TGTGCCAGCACCCCCCCGGTGCGGGCACAAGAGACCCAGTACTTC.

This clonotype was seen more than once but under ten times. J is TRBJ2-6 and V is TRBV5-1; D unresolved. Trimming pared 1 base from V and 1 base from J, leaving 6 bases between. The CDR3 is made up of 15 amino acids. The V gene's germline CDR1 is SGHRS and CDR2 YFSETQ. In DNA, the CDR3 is TGCGCCAGCAGCTTGACAGCATCTGGGGCCAACGTCCTGACTTTC. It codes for CASSLTASGANVLTF.

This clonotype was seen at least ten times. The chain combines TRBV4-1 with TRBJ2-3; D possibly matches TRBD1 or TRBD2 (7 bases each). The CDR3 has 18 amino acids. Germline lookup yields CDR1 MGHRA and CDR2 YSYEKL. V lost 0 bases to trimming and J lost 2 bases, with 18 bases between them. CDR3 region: CASSQEGGRGRATDTQYF. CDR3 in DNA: TGCGCCAGCAGCCAAGAAGGGGGCCGAGGGAGGGCCACAGATACGCAGTATTTT.

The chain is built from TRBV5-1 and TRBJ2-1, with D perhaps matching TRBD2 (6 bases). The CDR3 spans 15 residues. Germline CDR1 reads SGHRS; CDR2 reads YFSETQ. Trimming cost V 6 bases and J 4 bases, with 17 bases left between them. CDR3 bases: TGCGCCAGCAACAACCCGGGACTCTCGTACAATGAGCAGTTCTTC. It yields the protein CASNNPGLSYNEQFF.

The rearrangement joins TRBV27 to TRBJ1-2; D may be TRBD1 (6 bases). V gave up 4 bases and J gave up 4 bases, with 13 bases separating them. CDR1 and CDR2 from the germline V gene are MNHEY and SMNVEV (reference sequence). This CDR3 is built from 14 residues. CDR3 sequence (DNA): TGTGCCAGCAGTTCCCGAACAGGGATCTATGGCTACACCTTC. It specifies CASSSRTGIYGYTF.

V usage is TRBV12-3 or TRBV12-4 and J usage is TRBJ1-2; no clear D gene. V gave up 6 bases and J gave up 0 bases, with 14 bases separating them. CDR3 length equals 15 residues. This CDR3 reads CASSLKRLPNYGYTF. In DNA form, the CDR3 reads TGTGCCAGCAGCCTCAAGCGTTTGCCTAACTATGGCTACACCTTC.

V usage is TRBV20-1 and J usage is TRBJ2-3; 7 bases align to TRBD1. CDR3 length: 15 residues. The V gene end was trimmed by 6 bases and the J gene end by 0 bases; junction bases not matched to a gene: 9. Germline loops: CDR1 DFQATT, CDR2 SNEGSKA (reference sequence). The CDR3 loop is CSATDRRTSTDTQYF. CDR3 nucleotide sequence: TGCAGTGCCACGGACAGGCGCACTAGCACAGATACGCAGTATTTT.

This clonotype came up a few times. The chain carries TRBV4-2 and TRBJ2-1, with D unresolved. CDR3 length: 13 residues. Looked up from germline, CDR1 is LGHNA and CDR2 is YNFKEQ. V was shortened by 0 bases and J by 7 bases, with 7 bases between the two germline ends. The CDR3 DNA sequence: TGTGCCAGCAGCCAAGATTGGCGTAATGAGCAGTTCTTC. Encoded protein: CASSQDWRNEQFF.

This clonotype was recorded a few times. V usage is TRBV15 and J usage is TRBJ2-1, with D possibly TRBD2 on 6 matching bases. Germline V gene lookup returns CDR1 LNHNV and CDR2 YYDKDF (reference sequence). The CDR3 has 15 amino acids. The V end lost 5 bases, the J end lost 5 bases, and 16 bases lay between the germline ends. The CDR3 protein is CATSRTGLGHNEQFF. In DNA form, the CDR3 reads TGTGCCACCAGCCGGACGGGACTGGGCCACAATGAGCAGTTCTTC.